This T cell receptor beta chain was identified in a study of T cell repertoires in cytomegalovirus infection. Turning to the study itself: In the study, CMV epitopes included recently identified HLA-C-restricted and well-studied HLA-B-restricted ones. CMV infection and matching HLA type were both indicated by public TCR beta signatures.

This CDR3 comprises 15 residues. Germline V gene sequence: CDR1 SGHTA, CDR2 FQGNSA. V lost 3 bases and J lost 7; bases outside the gene matches: 7. On this clonotype: The antigen is undetermined.

General study results and limits: Public TCR beta family frequency separated CMV-and-HLA carriers, including in an independent cohort. HLA-C-restricted, CMV-specific TCR beta clonotypes were dominant ex vivo.

Each CDR3 protein gets one entry after TCRdb re-called the reads with MiXCR. The sample includes roughly 570,000 distinct CDR3 sequences, about 40% of them seen just once. This TCR came from a human donor in good health (CMV status not recorded). Some clones in this sample may be carry-over from other donors' samples. The sample in question was cultured PBMCs, obtained from culture after CMV antigen stimulation. V is TRBV7-2 and J is TRBJ1-5; 9 bases are a match to TRBD1. The CDR3 bases are TGTGCCAGCAGCTTGACAGGGGGGATAGGGCAGCCCCAGCATTTT. Translation gives CASSLTGGIGQPQHF.